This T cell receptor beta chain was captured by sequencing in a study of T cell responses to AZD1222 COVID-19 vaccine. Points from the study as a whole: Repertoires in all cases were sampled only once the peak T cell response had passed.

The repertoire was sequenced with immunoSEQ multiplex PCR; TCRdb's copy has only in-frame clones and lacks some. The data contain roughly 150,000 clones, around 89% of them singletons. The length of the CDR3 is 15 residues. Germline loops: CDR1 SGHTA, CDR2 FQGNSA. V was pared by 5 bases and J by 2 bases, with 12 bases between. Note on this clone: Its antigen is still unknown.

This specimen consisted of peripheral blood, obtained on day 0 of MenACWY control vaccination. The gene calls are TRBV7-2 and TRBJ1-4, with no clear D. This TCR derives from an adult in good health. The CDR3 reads CASSPPGSTNEKLFF. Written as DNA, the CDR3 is TGTGCCAGCAGCCCGCCCGGTAGCACTAATGAAAAACTGTTTTTT.